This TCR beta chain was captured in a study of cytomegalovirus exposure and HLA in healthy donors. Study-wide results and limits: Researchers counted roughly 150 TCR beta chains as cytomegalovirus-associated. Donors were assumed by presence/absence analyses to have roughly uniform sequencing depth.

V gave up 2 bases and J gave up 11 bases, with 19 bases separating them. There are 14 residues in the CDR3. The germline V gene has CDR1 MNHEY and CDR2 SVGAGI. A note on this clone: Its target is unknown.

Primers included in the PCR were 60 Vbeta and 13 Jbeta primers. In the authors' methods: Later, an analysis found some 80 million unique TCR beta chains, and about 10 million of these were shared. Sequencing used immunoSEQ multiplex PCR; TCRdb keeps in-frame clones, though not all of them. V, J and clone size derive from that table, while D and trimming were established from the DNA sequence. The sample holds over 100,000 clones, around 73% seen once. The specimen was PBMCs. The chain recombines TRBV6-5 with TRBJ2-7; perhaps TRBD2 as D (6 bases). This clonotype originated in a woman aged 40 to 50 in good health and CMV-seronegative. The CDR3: CASSYRADRGTEYF. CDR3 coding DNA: TGTGCCAGCAGTTACAGGGCGGATCGGGGGACGGAGTACTTC.